A single sample is the source of the 13 T cell receptor beta chains below, sequenced in a study of CD8 T cells in ankylosing spondylitis. Points from the study as a whole: Among TCR beta sequences, a motif of eight or nine highly homologous variants appeared characteristic of ankylosing spondylitis blood.

One entry per CDR3 protein, called by TCRdb with MiXCR from the 5' RACE reads. Here the sample spans a few hundred thousand distinct CDR3 sequences, about 22% being singletons. The antigens of these receptors remain unknown. Input material: blood, either unsorted or a sorted T cell fraction (not recorded which). These receptor sequences come from a male donor with ankylosing spondylitis.

The CDR3 protein is CASSSSPTSYTF. In nucleotides, the CDR3 is TGTGCCAGCAGCTCTTCCCCAACCTCCTACACCTTC. The genes are TRBV11-2 and TRBJ1-2; D ambiguous. The CDR3 loop spans 12 amino acids. Germline assignment: CDR1 SGHAT and CDR2 FQNNGV. Trimming took 4 bases from V and 10 from J, leaving 13 bases between them.

This clonotype was counted only a few times. The gene calls are TRBV4-2 and TRBJ2-1, with 7 bases fitting TRBD2. The CDR3 spans 14 residues. Germline-derived CDR1 and CDR2 are LGHNA and YNFKEQ. Losses at the gene ends were 2 bases for V and 7 bases for J; bases not matched to a gene: 5. The CDR3 loop reads CASSQHGAGNEQFF. CDR3 DNA: TGTGCCAGCAGCCAACACGGAGCGGGGAATGAGCAGTTCTTC.

This clonotype was observed a few times. The chain joins TRBV19 to TRBJ1-2; 8 bases fit TRBD1. Trimming at V came to 7 bases and at J to 4 bases, leaving 8 bases not matched to a gene. The germline CDR1 and CDR2 sequences are LNHDA and SQIVND (reference sequence). This CDR3 region has 14 residues. The CDR3 DNA reads TGTGCCAGTAAAGAGACAGGGGACCGCTATGGCTACACCTTC. The encoded protein is CASKETGDRYGYTF. The whole variable domain, filled in from reference TRBV19 and TRBJ1-2, reads DGGITQSPKYLFRKEGQNVTLSCEQNLNHDAMYWYRQDPGQGLRLIYYSQIVNDFQKGDIAEGYSVSREKKESFPLTVTSAQKNPTAFYLCASKETGDRYGYTFGSGTRLTVV.

The chain recombines TRBV20-1 with TRBJ2-5; D may be TRBD1 or TRBD2 (5 bases each). The CDR3 has 15 residues. The germline gives CDR1 DFQATT, CDR2 SNEGSKA (reference sequence). Between the trimmed V and J ends, which lost 4 bases and 5 bases, there was a span of 20 bases. The CDR3 loop reads CSATGKVYGGETQYF. CDR3 in DNA: TGCAGTGCTACAGGGAAGGTATACGGCGGGGAGACCCAGTACTTC.

The rearrangement joins TRBV6-5 to TRBJ2-7; D is perhaps TRBD1 (7 bases). The germline V gene has CDR1 MNHEY and CDR2 SVGAGI. This CDR3 spans 14 amino acids. Between the trimmed V and J ends, which lost 2 bases and 4 bases, there was a span of 12 bases. The CDR3 nucleotides are TGTGCCAGCAGTTACGGCGGGACAGCTTACGAGCAGTACTTC. Protein sequence: CASSYGGTAYEQYF.

The chain combines TRBV20-1 with TRBJ2-1; 11 nucleotides line up with TRBD2. CDR3 length equals 17 residues. The V segment lost 0 bases and the J segment 3 bases; nucleotides outside the gene matches: 7. CDR1 and CDR2 from the germline V gene are DFQATT and SNEGSKA (reference sequence). The DNA for the CDR3 is TGCAGTGCTAGAGATCCTACCGGGACTAGCGGCTACAATGAGCAGTTCTTC. The encoded protein is CSARDPTGTSGYNEQFF.

This clonotype has a handful of counts. The chain combines TRBV27 with TRBJ2-2, with 10 positions matching TRBD2. The CDR3 loop spans 16 amino acids. Per the germline V gene, CDR1 is MNHEY and CDR2 is SMNVEV (reference sequence). J gave up 4 bases and V 5 bases, and 7 bases lay outside the gene matches. The CDR3 sequence is CASSEGLASLTGELFF. The CDR3 coding sequence is TGTGCCAGCAGTGAGGGACTAGCGAGCCTCACCGGGGAGCTGTTTTTT.

This clonotype has a count of ten or more. The chain carries TRBV5-1 and TRBJ1-1, with D uncertain. CDR3 length equals 13 residues. Germline CDR1 is SGHRS and CDR2 is YFSETQ. V was pared by 4 bases and J by 3 bases, with 10 bases between. The CDR3 region is CASSGMGYTEAFF. CDR3 nucleotide sequence: TGCGCCAGCAGCGGGATGGGGTACACTGAAGCTTTCTTT.

This rearrangement joins TRBV10-3 to TRBJ1-5, with D unresolved. Trimming took 0 bases from V and 1 from J, leaving 7 bases between them. This CDR3 is built from 15 residues. CDR1 and CDR2 (germline): ENHRY, SYGVKD. CDR3 in amino acids: CAISESDQSNQPQHF. For the CDR3, the DNA is TGTGCCATCAGTGAGTCGGACCAGAGCAATCAGCCCCAGCATTTT.

The rearrangement joins TRBV5-1 to TRBJ1-1; no clear D. V gave up 0 bases and J gave up 0 bases, with 12 bases separating them. This CDR3 has 16 residues. The germline V gene encodes CDR1 SGHRS and CDR2 YFSETQ. In DNA, the CDR3 is TGCGCCAGCAGCTTGGGTTCGGTCCGAATGAACACTGAAGCTTTCTTT. Translation gives CASSLGSVRMNTEAFF. Combining the CDR3 with reference TRBV5-1 and TRBJ1-1 gives the whole variable domain KAGVTQTPRYLIKTRGQQVTLSCSPISGHRSVSWYQQTPGQGLQFLFEYFSETQRNKGNFPGRFSGRQFSNSRSEMNVSTLELGDSALYLCASSLGSVRMNTEAFFGQGTRLTVV.

The chain uses TRBV6-5 and TRBJ2-3, with 7 bases lining up with TRBD1. Per germline, CDR1 MNHEY and CDR2 SVGAGI. The CDR3 is 18 amino acids. Germline trimming cut 0 bases from V and 6 bases from J; bases unmatched to any gene: 15. Here the CDR3 DNA reads TGTGCCAGCAGTTACTCGAACCTGTGGGGACAGCCTCCGGATACGCAGTATTTT. As protein: CASSYSNLWGQPPDTQYF.

In this sample, this clonotype turned up many times. One end of the junction fails to match germline, which may point to a read error. The gene calls are TRBV6-5 and TRBJ2-1; 7 bases are shared with TRBD1. The CDR3 runs 12 residues. CDR1 MNHEY and CDR2 SVGAGI come from the germline V gene. CDR3 in amino acids: CASSSRGNEQFF. The CDR3 nucleotides are TGCGCCAGCAGCAGCAGGGGGAATGAGCAGTTCTTC.

V and J are TRBV18 and TRBJ2-7; TRBD1 agrees at 8 bases. CDR1 KGHSH and CDR2 LQKENI come from the germline V gene. The V and J ends lost 0 bases and 3 bases, in that order; junction bases with no gene match: 4. This CDR3 has 15 amino acids. The CDR3 sequence is CASSPPRTGLYEQYF. In nucleotides, the CDR3 is TGTGCCAGCTCACCACCGAGGACAGGGCTCTACGAGCAGTACTTC.